The clone carrying this T cell receptor beta chain was recorded a few times. In the study's own analysis: Reference gene primer amplification gave nucleated cell count estimates. TCRdb's table, derived via immunoSEQ multiplex PCR, lists solely in-frame clones and lacks some. That table is the source of V, J and clone size, and D and trimming were worked out from the DNA. This table has some 180,000 clones, about 88% appearing once. These data are taken from a study of blood T cell repertoires in COVID-19. Looking at the study overall: Cohort 3 donors counted as recovered after two negative PCRs, clearance, or resolved symptoms. T cells, B-cell-depleted T cells, or PBMCs supplied cDNA or gDNA.

The J segment lost 6 bases and the V segment lost 6 bases, leaving 10 bases of the junction unmatched. The germline gives CDR1 SQVTM, CDR2 ANQGSEA. The CDR3 covers 14 residues. Input material: PBMCs or T cells enriched from blood (not recorded which). The chain couples TRBV29-1 to TRBJ1-1; 10 bases align to TRBD1. This TCR came from a woman aged 40-49 years in a cohort exposed to, infected with or recovered from COVID-19 (not recorded which). The CDR3 region is CSVMTGGASSEAFF. The DNA for the CDR3 is TGCAGCGTGATGACAGGGGGCGCTTCCTCTGAAGCTTTCTTT.